The clone carrying this T cell receptor (beta chain) was detected a few times. Its matching antigen is unknown. By 5'RACE template switching, TCR cDNA was produced, with a universal primer site and UMIs added in the process. In TCRdb, the 5' RACE reads were re-called with MiXCR into one record per CDR3 protein. The sample lists 95,000 to 150,000 distinct CDR3 sequences; more than 6.5% were seen once. The sample originates from a study of T cells after yellow fever vaccination. General observations from the study: CD4 and CD8 compartments shared a small share of clonotypes, likely from convergent recombination.

This CDR3 has 14 amino acids. Germline CDR1 and CDR2: KGHSH and LQKENI. V was shortened by 6 bases and J by 6 bases, with 18 bases between the two germline ends. This TCR came from a young man who received the YFV17D yellow fever vaccine. The chain links TRBV18 to TRBJ2-7; D is unclear. Sequenced material: CD4+ T cells sorted from PBMCs, taken more than 8 days after the first yellow fever vaccination. CDR3 in amino acids: CASSPNRAKSEQYV. The CDR3 bases are TGTGCCAGCTCCCCGAATAGGGCGAAGAGCGAGCAGTACGTC.